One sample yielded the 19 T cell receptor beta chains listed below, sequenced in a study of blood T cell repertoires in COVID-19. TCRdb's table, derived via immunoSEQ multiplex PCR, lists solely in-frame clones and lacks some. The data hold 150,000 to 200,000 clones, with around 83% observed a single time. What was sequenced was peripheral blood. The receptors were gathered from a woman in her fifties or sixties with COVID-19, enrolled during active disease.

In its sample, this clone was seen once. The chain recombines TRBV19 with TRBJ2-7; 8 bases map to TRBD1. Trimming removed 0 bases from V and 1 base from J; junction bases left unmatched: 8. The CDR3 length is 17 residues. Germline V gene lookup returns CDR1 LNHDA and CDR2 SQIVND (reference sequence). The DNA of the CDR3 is TGTGCCAGTAGTATAGAACTCGGGACAGGCTATTCCTACGAGCAGTACTTC. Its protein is CASSIELGTGYSYEQYF.

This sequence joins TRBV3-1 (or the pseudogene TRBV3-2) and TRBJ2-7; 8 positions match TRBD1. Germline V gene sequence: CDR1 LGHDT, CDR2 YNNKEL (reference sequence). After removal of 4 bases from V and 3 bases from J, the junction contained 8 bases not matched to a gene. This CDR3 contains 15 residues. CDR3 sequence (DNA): TGTGCCAGCAGCCTCCGACAGGGGAGCTTCTACGAGCAGTACTTC. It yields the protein CASSLRQGSFYEQYF.

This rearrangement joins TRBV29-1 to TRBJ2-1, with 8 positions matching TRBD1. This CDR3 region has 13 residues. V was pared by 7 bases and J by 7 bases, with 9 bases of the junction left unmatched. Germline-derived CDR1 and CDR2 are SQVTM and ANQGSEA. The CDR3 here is CSESQGAVNEQFF. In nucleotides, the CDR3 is TGCAGCGAGAGCCAGGGGGCAGTGAATGAGCAGTTCTTC.

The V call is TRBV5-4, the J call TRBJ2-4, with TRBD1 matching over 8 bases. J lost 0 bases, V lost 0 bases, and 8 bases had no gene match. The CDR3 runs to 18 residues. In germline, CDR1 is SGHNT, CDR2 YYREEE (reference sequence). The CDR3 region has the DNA TGTGCCAGCAGCTTGGGTGGACAGGGCATGGTAGCCAAAAACATTCAGTACTTC. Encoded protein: CASSLGGQGMVAKNIQYF.

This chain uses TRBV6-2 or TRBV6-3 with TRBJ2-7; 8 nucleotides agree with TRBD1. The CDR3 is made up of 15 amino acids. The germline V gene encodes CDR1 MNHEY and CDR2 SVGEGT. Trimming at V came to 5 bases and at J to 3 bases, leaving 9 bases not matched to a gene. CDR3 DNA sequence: TGTGCCAGCAGTCTTCATGGGACAGGAGTCTACGAGCAGTACTTC. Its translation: CASSLHGTGVYEQYF.

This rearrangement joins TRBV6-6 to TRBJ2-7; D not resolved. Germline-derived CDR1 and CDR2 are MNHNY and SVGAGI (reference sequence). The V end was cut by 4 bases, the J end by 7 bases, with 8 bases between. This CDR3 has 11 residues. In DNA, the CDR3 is TGTGCCAGCAGTTCCAGACTGGAGCAGTACTTC. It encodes CASSSRLEQYF.

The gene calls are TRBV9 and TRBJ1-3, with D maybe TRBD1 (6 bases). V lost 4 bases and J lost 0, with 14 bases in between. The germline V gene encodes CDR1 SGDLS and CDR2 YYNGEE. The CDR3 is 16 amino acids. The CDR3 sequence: CASSQRGGSSGNTIYF. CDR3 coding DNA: TGTGCCAGCAGCCAAAGGGGGGGAAGCTCTGGAAACACCATATATTTT.

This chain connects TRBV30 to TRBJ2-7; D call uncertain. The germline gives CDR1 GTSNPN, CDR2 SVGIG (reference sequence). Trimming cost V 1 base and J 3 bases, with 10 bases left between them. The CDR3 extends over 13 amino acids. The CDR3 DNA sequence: TGTGCCTGGAGTGGTCAGGTTTACTACGAGCAGTACTTC. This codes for CAWSGQVYYEQYF.

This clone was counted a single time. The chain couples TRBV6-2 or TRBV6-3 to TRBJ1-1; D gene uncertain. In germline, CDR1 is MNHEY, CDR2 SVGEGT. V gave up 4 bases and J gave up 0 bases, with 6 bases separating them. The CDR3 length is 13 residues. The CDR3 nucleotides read TGTGCCAGCAGTTTCCCCTTGAACACTGAAGCTTTCTTT. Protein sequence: CASSFPLNTEAFF.

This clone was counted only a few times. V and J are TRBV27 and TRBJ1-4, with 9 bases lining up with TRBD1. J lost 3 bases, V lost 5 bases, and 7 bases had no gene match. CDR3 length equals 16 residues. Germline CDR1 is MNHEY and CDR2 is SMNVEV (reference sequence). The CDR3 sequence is CASSPRTGAPNEKLFF. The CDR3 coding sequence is TGTGCCAGCAGTCCCCGGACAGGGGCCCCTAATGAAAAACTGTTTTTT.

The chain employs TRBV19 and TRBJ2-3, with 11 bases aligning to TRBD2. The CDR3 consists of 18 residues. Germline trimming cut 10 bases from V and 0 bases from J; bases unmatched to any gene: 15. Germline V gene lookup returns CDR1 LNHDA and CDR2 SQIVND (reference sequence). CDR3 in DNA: TGTGCCACCTCGGGCCGGGCTAGCGGGGGGCCCAGCACAGATACGCAGTATTTT. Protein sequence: CATSGRASGGPSTDTQYF.

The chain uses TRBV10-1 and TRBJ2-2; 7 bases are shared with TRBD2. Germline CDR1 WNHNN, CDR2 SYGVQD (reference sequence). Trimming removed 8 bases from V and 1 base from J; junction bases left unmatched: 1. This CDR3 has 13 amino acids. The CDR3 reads CASRGENTGELFF. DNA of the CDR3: TGCGCCAGCCGGGGGGAGAACACCGGGGAGCTGTTTTTT.

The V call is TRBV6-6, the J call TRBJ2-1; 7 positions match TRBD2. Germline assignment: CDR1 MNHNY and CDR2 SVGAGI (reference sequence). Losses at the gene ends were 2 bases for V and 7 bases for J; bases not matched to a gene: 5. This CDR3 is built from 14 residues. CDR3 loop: CASSYIEGLNEQFF. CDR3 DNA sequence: TGTGCCAGCAGTTACATAGAGGGACTAAATGAGCAGTTCTTC.

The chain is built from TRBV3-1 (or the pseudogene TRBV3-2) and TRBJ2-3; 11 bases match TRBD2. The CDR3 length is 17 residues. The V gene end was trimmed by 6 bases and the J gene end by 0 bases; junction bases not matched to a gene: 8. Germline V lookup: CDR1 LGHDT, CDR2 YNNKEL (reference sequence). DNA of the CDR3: TGTGCCAGCAGGGAGGCCGGGACTAGCGGTAGCACAGATACGCAGTATTTT. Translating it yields CASREAGTSGSTDTQYF.

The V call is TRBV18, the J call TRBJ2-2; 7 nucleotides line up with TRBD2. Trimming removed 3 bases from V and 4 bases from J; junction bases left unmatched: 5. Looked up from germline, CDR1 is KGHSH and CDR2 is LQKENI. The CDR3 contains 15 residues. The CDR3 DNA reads TGTGCCAGCTCACCGAGACTAGCTGGCACCGGGGAGCTGTTTTTT. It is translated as CASSPRLAGTGELFF.

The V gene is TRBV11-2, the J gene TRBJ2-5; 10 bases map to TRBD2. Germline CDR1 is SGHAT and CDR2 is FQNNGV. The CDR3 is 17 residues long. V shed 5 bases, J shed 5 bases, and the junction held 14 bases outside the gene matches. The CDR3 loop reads CASSPPGLAGGVETQYF. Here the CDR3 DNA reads TGTGCCAGCAGCCCCCCCGGGTTAGCGGGGGGTGTTGAGACCCAGTACTTC. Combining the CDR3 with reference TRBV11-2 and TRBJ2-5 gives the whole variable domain EAGVAQSPRYKIIEKRQSVAFWCNPISGHATLYWYQQILGQGPKLLIQFQNNGVVDDSQLPKDRFSAERLKGVDSTLKIQPAKLEDSAVYLCASSPPGLAGGVETQYFGPGTRLLVL.

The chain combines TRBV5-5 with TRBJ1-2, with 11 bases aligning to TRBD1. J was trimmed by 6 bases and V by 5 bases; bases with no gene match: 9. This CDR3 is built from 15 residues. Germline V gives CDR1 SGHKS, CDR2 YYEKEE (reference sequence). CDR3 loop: CASRERDRGGNGYTF. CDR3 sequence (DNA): TGTGCCAGCAGGGAACGGGACAGGGGGGGCAATGGCTACACCTTC.

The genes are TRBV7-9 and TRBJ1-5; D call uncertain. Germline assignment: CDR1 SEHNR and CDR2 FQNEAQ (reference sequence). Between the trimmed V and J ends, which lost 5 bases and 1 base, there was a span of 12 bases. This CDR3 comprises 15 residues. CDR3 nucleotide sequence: TGTGCCAGCAGCCCCGGACTGATGAGCAATCAGCCCCAGCATTTT. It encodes CASSPGLMSNQPQHF.

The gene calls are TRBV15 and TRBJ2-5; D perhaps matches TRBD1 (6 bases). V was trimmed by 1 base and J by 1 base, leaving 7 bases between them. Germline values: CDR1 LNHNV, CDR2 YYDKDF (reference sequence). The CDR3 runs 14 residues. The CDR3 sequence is CATSRVDSQETQYF. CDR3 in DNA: TGTGCCACCAGCAGAGTGGACAGCCAAGAGACCCAGTACTTC.